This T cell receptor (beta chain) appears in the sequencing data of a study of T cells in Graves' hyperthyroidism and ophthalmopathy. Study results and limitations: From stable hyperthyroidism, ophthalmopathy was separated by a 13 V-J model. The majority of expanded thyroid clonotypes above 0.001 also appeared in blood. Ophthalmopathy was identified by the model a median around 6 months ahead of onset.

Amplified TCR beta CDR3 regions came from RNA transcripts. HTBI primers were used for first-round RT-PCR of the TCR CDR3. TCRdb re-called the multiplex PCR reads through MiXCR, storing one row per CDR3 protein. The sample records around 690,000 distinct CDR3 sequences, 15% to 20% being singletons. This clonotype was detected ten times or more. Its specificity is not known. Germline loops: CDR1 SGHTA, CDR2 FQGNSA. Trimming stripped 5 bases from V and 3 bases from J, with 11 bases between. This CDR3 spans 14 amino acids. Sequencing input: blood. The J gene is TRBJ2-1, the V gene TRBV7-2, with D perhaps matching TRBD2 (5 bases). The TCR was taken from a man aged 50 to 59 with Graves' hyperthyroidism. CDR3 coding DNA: TGTGCCAGCAGCCTCCACCGGGACTACAATGAGCAGTTCTTC. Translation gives CASSLHRDYNEQFF.